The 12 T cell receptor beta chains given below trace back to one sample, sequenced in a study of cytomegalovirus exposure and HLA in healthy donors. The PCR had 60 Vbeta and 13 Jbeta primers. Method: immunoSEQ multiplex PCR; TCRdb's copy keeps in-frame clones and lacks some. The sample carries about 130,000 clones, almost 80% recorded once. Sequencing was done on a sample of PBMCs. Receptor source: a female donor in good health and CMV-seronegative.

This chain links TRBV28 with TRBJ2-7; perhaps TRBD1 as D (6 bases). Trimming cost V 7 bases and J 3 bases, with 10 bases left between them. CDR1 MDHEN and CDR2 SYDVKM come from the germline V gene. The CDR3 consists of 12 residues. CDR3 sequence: CASTEQGYEQYF. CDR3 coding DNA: TGTGCCAGCACCGAACAGGGCTACGAGCAGTACTTC.

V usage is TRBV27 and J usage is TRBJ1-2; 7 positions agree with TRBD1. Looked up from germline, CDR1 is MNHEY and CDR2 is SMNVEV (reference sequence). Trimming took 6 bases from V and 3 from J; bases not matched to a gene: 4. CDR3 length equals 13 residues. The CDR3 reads CASRPTGYYGYTF. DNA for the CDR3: TGTGCCAGCAGACCGACAGGGTACTATGGCTACACCTTC.

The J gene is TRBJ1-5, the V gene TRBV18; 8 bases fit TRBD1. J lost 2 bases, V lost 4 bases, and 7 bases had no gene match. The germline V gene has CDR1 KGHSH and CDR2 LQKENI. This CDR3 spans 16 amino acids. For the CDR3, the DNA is TGTGCCAGCTCACGGAGTCAGGGGGCAGGCAATCAGCCCCAGCATTTT. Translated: CASSRSQGAGNQPQHF.

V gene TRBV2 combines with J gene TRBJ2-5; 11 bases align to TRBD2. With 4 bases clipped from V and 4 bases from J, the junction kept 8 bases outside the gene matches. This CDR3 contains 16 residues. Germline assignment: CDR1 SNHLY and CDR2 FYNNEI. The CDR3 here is CASSGLAGKMGETQYF. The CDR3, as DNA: TGTGCCAGCAGTGGACTAGCGGGAAAGATGGGAGAGACCCAGTACTTC.

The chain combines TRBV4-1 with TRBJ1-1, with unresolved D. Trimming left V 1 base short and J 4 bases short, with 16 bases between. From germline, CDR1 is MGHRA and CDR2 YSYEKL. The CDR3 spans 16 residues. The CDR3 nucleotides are TGCGCCAGCAGCCAAGGGCTAACTGGCAGAGGCACTGAAGCTTTCTTT. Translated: CASSQGLTGRGTEAFF.

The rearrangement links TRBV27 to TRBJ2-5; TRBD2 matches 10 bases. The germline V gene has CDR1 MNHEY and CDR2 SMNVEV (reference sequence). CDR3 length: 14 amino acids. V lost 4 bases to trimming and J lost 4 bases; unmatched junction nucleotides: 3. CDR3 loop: CASSSRLAGETQYF. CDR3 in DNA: TGTGCCAGCAGTTCCCGACTAGCGGGAGAGACCCAGTACTTC.

CDR3 sequence reads: CASSWGGGGGRAGEQFF. CDR3 sequence (DNA): TGCGCCAGCAGCTGGGGTGGCGGTGGCGGGAGGGCCGGTGAGCAGTTCTTC. This rearrangement joins TRBV5-1 to TRBJ2-1, with 9 bases fitting TRBD2. The V gene end was trimmed by 3 bases and the J gene end by 9 bases; junction bases not matched to a gene: 16. Germline CDR1 reads SGHRS; CDR2 reads YFSETQ. The CDR3 sequence is 17 residues long. The whole variable domain, remainder taken from reference TRBV5-1 and TRBJ2-1, is KAGVTQTPRYLIKTRGQQVTLSCSPISGHRSVSWYQQTPGQGLQFLFEYFSETQRNKGNFPGRFSGRQFSNSRSEMNVSTLELGDSALYLCASSWGGGGGRAGEQFFGPGTRLTVL.

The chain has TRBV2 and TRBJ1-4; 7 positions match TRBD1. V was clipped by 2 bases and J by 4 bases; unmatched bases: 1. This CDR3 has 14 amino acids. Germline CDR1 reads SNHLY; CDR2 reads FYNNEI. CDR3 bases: TGTGCCAGCAGTGAACAGGGGGATAATGAAAAACTGTTTTTT. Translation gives CASSEQGDNEKLFF.

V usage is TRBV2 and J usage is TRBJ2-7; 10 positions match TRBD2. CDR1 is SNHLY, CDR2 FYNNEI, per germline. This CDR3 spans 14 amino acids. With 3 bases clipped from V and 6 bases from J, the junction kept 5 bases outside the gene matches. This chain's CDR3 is CASSDLAGAPEQYF. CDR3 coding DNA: TGTGCCAGCAGTGATCTAGCGGGAGCCCCCGAGCAGTACTTC. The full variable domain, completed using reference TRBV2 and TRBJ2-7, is EPEVTQTPSHQVTQMGQEVILRCVPISNHLYFYWYRQILGQKVEFLVSFYNNEISEKSEIFDDQFSVERPDGSNFTLKIRSTKLEDSAMYFCASSDLAGAPEQYFGPGTRLTVT.

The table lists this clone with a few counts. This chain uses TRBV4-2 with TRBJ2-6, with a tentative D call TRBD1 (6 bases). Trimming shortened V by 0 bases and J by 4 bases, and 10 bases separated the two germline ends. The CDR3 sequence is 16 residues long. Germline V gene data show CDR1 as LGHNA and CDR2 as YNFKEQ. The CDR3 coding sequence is TGTGCCAGCAGCCAAGACACAGGGACCGGGGCCAACGTCCTGACTTTC. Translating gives CASSQDTGTGANVLTF.

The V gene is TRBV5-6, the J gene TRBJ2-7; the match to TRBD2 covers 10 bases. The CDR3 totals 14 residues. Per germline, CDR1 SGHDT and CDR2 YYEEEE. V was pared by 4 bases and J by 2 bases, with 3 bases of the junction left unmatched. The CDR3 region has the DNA TGTGCCAGCAGCCGACTAGCGGGTACCTACGAGCAGTACTTC. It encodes CASSRLAGTYEQYF.

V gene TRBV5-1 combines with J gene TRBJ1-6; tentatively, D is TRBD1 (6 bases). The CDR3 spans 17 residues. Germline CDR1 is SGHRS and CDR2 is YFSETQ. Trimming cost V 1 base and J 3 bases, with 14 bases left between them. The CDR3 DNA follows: TGCGCCAGCAGCTTGTGGGGGGGCGAAGGCTATAATTCACCCCTCCACTTT. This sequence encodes CASSLWGGEGYNSPLHF.